This T cell receptor beta chain was observed in a study of blood T cell repertoires in COVID-19 (dated by TCRdb to about 2020). The study in broad terms: Collaborator samples came from the United States, Italy and Spain and covered acute and convalescent phases of COVID-19. Where available, HLA class I and class II types were taken from metadata supplied by the sample provider and were not determined by assay-based typing. The prospective study material was composed of cDNA or gDNA derived from T cells, B-cell-depleted T cells, or PBMCs. A freely available public database, intended as a resource for researchers studying the immune response to SARS-CoV-2, is where the repertoires were released. Deeply sampled blood TCRbeta repertoires from subjects exposed to, actively infected with, or recovered from COVID-19 were included in the dataset. The sample metadata nearly always contained a de-identified subject ID, COVID-19 status, age in years and sex. Samples came from the ongoing ImmuneRACE study (first 160 participants) plus 1,254 subjects from 6 global collaborators. Study-level results and caveats: Clinical and demographic metadata were provided uncurated, with the amount varying by source and participant.

The immunoSEQ Assay, a bias-controlled multiplex PCR, was used to amplify TCRbeta CDR3 regions from genomic DNA. For the original study's pipeline: Nucleated cell counts per sample were estimated from amplification of reference gene primers within the assay. To quantify the absolute abundance of each unique TCRbeta CDR3 rearrangement, sequence reads were collapsed and filtered. For each sample, productive Simpson clonality was calculated by taking the square root of Simpson's diversity index across productive rearrangements. As stored in TCRdb, this immuneACCESS dataset retains in-frame rearrangements with V and J assigned. A fraction of the clones does not appear; measured against another copy, unresolved V genes explain less than half of the discrepancy, and the remainder lacks a known reason. V, J and clone size derive from that table, while D and trimming were established from the DNA sequence. This sample holds about 400,000 clones; around 89% were observed only once. Over 1% of the sample is in the top ten clones.

The germline V gene sets CDR1 to MNHEY and CDR2 to SVGAGI. Including cysteine and phenylalanine, the CDR3 has 13 amino acids. The retained sequence is limited to the CDR3, 39 bases, with the frame set at the first base. A distance of 12 bases separates the germline ends of V and J, which lose 6 bases and 9 bases respectively. Whole blood was collected in K2EDTA tubes by collaborating institutions according to the institutions' own protocols. For TCRbeta analysis, collaborator samples were shipped as frozen whole blood, as isolated PBMCs, or as DNA extracted from either sample type. To note about this clone: Its cognate antigen has yet to be identified. Base qualities are not provided; no much larger clone lies one nucleotide away.

The sequence was obtained from a man aged 40-50 years with acute or convalescent COVID-19. The chain joins TRBV6-5 to TRBJ1-6; the D gene cannot be resolved reliably. Sample: peripheral blood. The encoded CDR3 is CASRRGMASPLHF. The base sequence is TGTGCCAGCAGACGGGGTATGGCTTCACCCCTCCACTTT.